This is a list of T cell receptor beta chains from one sample in a study of regulatory T cells in long-lasting Graves disease. One entry per CDR3 protein, called by TCRdb with MiXCR from the multiplex PCR reads. The sample has roughly 350,000 distinct CDR3 sequences, 16% seen once. Separately, the same data were catalogued under a study of T cells in Graves' hyperthyroidism and ophthalmopathy.

The input for sequencing was peripheral blood mononuclear cells (PBMCs), taken at new diagnosis, from a patient treated with antithyroid drugs. Receptors were obtained from a man between 40 and 49 years old with Graves disease. The CDR3 runs from the conserved cysteine through the conserved F or W. A D gene is named only where the DNA matches it firmly. A row's size may be missing; if present it is once, few, many or a size class.

D: .
size: many
J: TRBJ1-2
V: TRBV5-1
CDR3: CASRNDGGSGNYGYTF
DNA: TGCGCCAGCAGGAATGATGGGGGGTCCGGTAACTATGGCTACACCTTC

D: .
size: .
J: TRBJ1-4
V: TRBV20-1
CDR3: CSAGGGARGKLFF
DNA: TGCAGTGCTGGGGGAGGGGCGAGGGGAAAACTGTTTTTT

D: .
size: .
J: TRBJ2-3
V: TRBV20-1
CDR3: CSVEGGADTQYF
DNA: TGCAGTGTCGAGGGGGGGGCAGATACGCAGTATTTT

D: TRBD1
size: many
J: TRBJ1-2
V: TRBV12-3/TRBV12-4
CDR3: CASSLGQGYGYTF
DNA: TGTGCCAGCAGTTTAGGACAGGGCTATGGCTACACCTTC

D: .
size: .
J: TRBJ2-1
V: TRBV7-8
CDR3: CASSSPGPYNEQFF
DNA: TGTGCCAGCAGCTCCCCCGGACCCTACAATGAGCAGTTCTTC

D: .
size: many
J: TRBJ2-3
V: TRBV7-9
CDR3: CASSPVSTDTQYF
DNA: TGTGCCAGCAGCCCTGTTAGCACAGATACGCAGTATTTT

D: TRBD2
size: once
J: TRBJ2-2
V: TRBV14
CDR3: CASSQAGLAVGELFF
DNA: TGTGCCAGCAGCCAAGCGGGACTAGCGGTCGGGGAGCTGTTTTTT

D: .
size: .
J: TRBJ1-5
V: TRBV20-1
CDR3: CSARDLGWGADQPQHF
DNA: TGCAGTGCTAGAGATCTAGGATGGGGGGCAGATCAGCCCCAGCATTTT

D: TRBD2
size: .
J: TRBJ2-2
V: TRBV19
CDR3: CASSRTGLYTGELFF
DNA: TGTGCCAGTAGTCGTACGGGACTATACACCGGGGAGCTGTTTTTT

D: TRBD2
size: .
J: TRBJ2-1
V: TRBV24-1
CDR3: CATSDLAGDEQFF
DNA: TGTGCCACCAGTGATCTAGCGGGGGATGAGCAGTTCTTC

D: TRBD2
size: few
J: TRBJ2-3
V: TRBV24-1
CDR3: CATSDPGTSGGYTDTQYF
DNA: TGTGCCACCAGTGATCCTGGGACTAGCGGGGGGTACACAGATACGCAGTATTTT

D: TRBD1
size: many
J: TRBJ2-5
V: TRBV7-2
CDR3: CASSLESPRQGEQETQYF
DNA: TGTGCCAGCAGCTTAGAGTCCCCGAGACAGGGGGAACAAGAGACCCAGTACTTC

D: .
size: .
J: TRBJ2-6
V: TRBV15
CDR3: CATSKIPSVWESGANVLTF
DNA: TGTGCCACCAGCAAAATCCCAAGCGTGTGGGAGTCTGGGGCCAACGTCCTGACTTTC

D: .
size: .
J: TRBJ2-1
V: TRBV2
CDR3: CASSDRLAASSYNEQFF
DNA: TGTGCCAGCAGTGATAGGTTAGCGGCAAGCTCCTACAATGAGCAGTTCTTC

D: TRBD2
size: many
J: TRBJ2-3
V: TRBV7-3
CDR3: CASSPNSGGDTQYF
DNA: TGTGCCAGCAGCCCGAATAGCGGGGGGGACACGCAGTATTTT

D: .
size: few
J: TRBJ1-5
V: TRBV28
CDR3: CASTPMGGGQPQHF
DNA: TGTGCCAGCACCCCTATGGGGGGAGGTCAGCCCCAGCATTTT

D: TRBD1
size: many
J: TRBJ2-5
V: TRBV15
CDR3: CATSRIRTGRETQYF
DNA: TGTGCCACCAGCAGGATCCGGACAGGCCGGGAGACCCAGTACTTC

D: .
size: many
J: TRBJ1-4
V: TRBV19
CDR3: CASQPLEAEKLFF
DNA: TGTGCCAGTCAGCCTCTGGAGGCCGAAAAACTGTTTTTT

D: .
size: .
J: TRBJ2-7
V: TRBV3-1
CDR3: CASSQMGTAQYEQYF
DNA: TGTGCCAGCAGCCAGATGGGAACCGCCCAATACGAGCAGTACTTC

D: .
size: .
J: TRBJ1-6
V: TRBV5-1
CDR3: CASSLVLKRYSPLHF
DNA: TGCGCCAGCAGCTTGGTGTTAAAGCGGTATTCACCCCTCCACTTT

D: .
size: many
J: TRBJ2-5
V: TRBV2
CDR3: CASREARQETQYF
DNA: TGTGCCAGCAGGGAAGCGAGACAAGAGACCCAGTACTTC

D: TRBD2
size: many
J: TRBJ2-5
V: TRBV4-1
CDR3: CASRRLAGVGETQYF
DNA: TGCGCCAGCAGGCGACTAGCGGGGGTTGGGGAGACCCAGTACTTC

D: TRBD1
size: many
J: TRBJ2-7
V: TRBV12-3/TRBV12-4
CDR3: CASSSTGQERYEQYF
DNA: TGTGCCAGCAGTTCGACGGGACAGGAACGCTACGAGCAGTACTTC

D: TRBD1
size: .
J: TRBJ1-2
V: TRBV6-2/TRBV6-3
CDR3: CASKLSGTGYGYTF
DNA: TGTGCCAGCAAACTTTCCGGGACAGGTTATGGCTACACCTTC

D: .
size: many
J: TRBJ2-7
V: TRBV28
CDR3: CASRLQQGYEQYF
DNA: TGTGCCAGCAGACTTCAACAGGGTTACGAGCAGTACTTC

D: .
size: many
J: TRBJ2-5
V: TRBV6-1
CDR3: CASTPGVGETQYF
DNA: TGTGCCAGCACTCCCGGGGTGGGAGAGACCCAGTACTTC

D: TRBD2
size: many
J: TRBJ2-3
V: TRBV12-3/TRBV12-4
CDR3: CASSSSGGQYF
DNA: TGTGCCAGCAGTTCTAGCGGGGGCCAGTATTTT

D: .
size: many
J: TRBJ2-7
V: TRBV11-2
CDR3: CASSLGGSVPYEQYF
DNA: TGTGCCAGCAGCTTAGGCGGTTCAGTCCCCTACGAGCAGTACTTC